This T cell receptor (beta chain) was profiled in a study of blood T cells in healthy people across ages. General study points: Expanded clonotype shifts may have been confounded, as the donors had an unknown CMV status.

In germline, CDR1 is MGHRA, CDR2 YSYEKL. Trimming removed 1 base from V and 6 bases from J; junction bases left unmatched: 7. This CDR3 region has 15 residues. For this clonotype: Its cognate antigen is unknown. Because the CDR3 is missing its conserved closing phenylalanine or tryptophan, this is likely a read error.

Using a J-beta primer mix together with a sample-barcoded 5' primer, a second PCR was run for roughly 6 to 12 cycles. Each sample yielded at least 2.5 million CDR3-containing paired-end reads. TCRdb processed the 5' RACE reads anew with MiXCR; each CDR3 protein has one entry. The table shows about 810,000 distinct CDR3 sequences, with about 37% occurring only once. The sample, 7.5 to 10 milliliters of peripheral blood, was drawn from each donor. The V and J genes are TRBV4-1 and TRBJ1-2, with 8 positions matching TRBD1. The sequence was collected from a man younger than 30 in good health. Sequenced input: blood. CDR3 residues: CASSQVWQGADGYTL. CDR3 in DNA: TGCGCCAGCAGCCAAGTATGGCAGGGGGCGGATGGCTACACCTTA.